Listed here are 6 T cell receptor beta chains from one sample, sequenced in a study of control samples from healthy donors and cancer patients. Generated by immunoSEQ multiplex PCR, the TCRdb table keeps only in-frame clones and is missing some. The data contain 150,000 to 200,000 clones, 85% to 90% of them singletons. The sample consisted of blood. Receptor source: a man aged 25 to 45 in good health.

The CDR3 reads CASSQEVMTGSYNSPLHF. DNA of the CDR3: TGCGCCAGCAGCCAAGAAGTGATGACGGGCTCCTATAATTCACCCCTCCACTTT. This chain joins TRBV4-3 and TRBJ1-6; D gene ambiguous. This CDR3 has 18 residues. Germline-derived CDR1 and CDR2 are LGHNA and YSLEER. V was cut by 0 bases and J by 0 bases, with 12 bases left in between.

CDR3 in DNA: TGTGCCACCAGCAGGGGTCGGACGGGGACTAACTATGGCTACACCTTC. Amino acid sequence: CATSRGRTGTNYGYTF. The chain joins TRBV15 to TRBJ1-2; D is uncertain. The germline V gene encodes CDR1 LNHNV and CDR2 YYDKDF (reference sequence). Trimming shortened V by 3 bases and J by 0 bases, and 14 bases separated the two germline ends. CDR3 length: 16 residues. The complete variable domain, with remaining parts taken from reference TRBV15 and TRBJ1-2, reads DAMVIQNPRYQVTQFGKPVTLSCSQTLNHNVMYWYQQKSSQAPKLLFHYYDKDFNNEADTPDNFQSRRPNTSFCFLDIRSPGLGDTAMYLCATSRGRTGTNYGYTFGSGTRLTVV.

The chain employs TRBV19 and TRBJ2-5; the match to TRBD1 covers 8 bases. With 3 bases clipped from V and 3 bases from J, the junction kept 3 bases outside the gene matches. Germline V gene lookup returns CDR1 LNHDA and CDR2 SQIVND (reference sequence). The CDR3 loop spans 14 amino acids. The CDR3 sequence is CASSILQGEETQYF. The CDR3 nucleotides are TGTGCCAGTAGTATTTTACAGGGGGAAGAGACCCAGTACTTC.

The rearrangement uses TRBV2 and TRBJ1-2; D might be TRBD1 (5 bases). This CDR3 comprises 16 residues. V was shortened by 7 bases and J by 1 base, with 19 bases between the two germline ends. Germline CDR1 and CDR2: SNHLY and FYNNEI. CDR3 sequence: CASTPQGSLFNYGYTF. CDR3 bases: TGTGCCAGCACCCCTCAGGGCTCACTTTTTAACTATGGCTACACCTTC. Full variable domain (remainder filled in from reference TRBV2 and TRBJ1-2): EPEVTQTPSHQVTQMGQEVILRCVPISNHLYFYWYRQILGQKVEFLVSFYNNEISEKSEIFDDQFSVERPDGSNFTLKIRSTKLEDSAMYFCASTPQGSLFNYGYTFGSGTRLTVV.

The CDR3 protein is CAGGTGGTEAFF. CDR3 bases: TGTGCCGGCGGGACAGGAGGCACTGAAGCTTTCTTT. The gene calls are TRBV12-3 or TRBV12-4 and TRBJ1-1, with 8 bases that match TRBD1. V was clipped by 11 bases and J by 4 bases; unmatched bases: 6. This CDR3 contains 12 residues.

J is TRBJ2-7 and V is TRBV5-1; TRBD1 might be the D (6 bases). The CDR3 is 15 amino acids. V lost 4 bases, J lost 2 bases, and 16 bases lay in between. Germline CDR1 reads SGHRS; CDR2 reads YFSETQ. The DNA of the CDR3 is TGCGCCAGCAGCATAGGACAGCAACCAACCTACGAGCAGTACTTC. The encoded protein is CASSIGQQPTYEQYF.